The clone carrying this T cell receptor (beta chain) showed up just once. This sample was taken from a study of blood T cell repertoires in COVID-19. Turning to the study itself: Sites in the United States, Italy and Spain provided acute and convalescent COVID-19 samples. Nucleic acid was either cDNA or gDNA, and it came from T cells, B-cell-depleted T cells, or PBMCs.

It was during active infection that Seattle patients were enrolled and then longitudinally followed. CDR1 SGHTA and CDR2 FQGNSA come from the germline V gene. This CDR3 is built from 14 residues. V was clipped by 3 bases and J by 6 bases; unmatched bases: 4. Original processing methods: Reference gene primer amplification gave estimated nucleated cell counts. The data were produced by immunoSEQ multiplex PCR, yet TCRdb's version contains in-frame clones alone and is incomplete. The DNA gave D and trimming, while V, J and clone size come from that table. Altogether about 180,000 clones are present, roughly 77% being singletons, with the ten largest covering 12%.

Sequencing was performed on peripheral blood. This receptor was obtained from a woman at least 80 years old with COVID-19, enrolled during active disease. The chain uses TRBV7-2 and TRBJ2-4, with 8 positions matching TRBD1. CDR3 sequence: CASSFAGTGNIQYF. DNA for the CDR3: TGTGCCAGCAGCTTCGCCGGGACAGGAAACATTCAGTACTTC. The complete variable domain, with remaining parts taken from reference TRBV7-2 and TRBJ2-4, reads GAGVSQSPSNKVTEKGKDVELRCDPISGHTALYWYRQSLGQGLEFLIYFQGNSAPDKSGLPSDRFSAERTGGSVSTLTIQRTQQEDSAVYLCASSFAGTGNIQYFGAGTRLSVL.